One sample yielded the 2 T cell receptor beta chains listed below, sequenced in a study of T cell responses to AZD1222 COVID-19 vaccine. The protocol was immunoSEQ multiplex PCR, while the TCRdb copy is restricted to in-frame clones and leaves out a portion. The data contain 170,000 or so clones, about nine tenths of them singletons. The source was peripheral blood, collected on day 0 of AZD1222 vaccination. The receptor source for this set is an adult in good health.

This rearrangement joins TRBV5-1 to TRBJ2-1; 13 bases line up with TRBD2. The V segment lost 4 bases and the J segment 6 bases; nucleotides outside the gene matches: 4. This CDR3 has 15 amino acids. Germline CDR1 and CDR2: SGHRS and YFSETQ. The CDR3 sequence: CASSATSGGANEQFF. CDR3 in DNA: TGCGCCAGCAGCGCAACTAGCGGGGGGGCCAATGAGCAGTTCTTC.

The genes are TRBV7-3 and TRBJ1-2; TRBD1 matches at 7 bases. This CDR3 contains 16 residues. Germline V gives CDR1 SGHTA, CDR2 FQGTGA. The trim removed 2 bases at V and 4 bases at J, leaving 10 bases unmatched. As DNA, the CDR3 is TGTGCCAGCAGCTTATCGGGCGGGACAGACCTCTATGGCTACACCTTC. The encoded protein is CASSLSGGTDLYGYTF.